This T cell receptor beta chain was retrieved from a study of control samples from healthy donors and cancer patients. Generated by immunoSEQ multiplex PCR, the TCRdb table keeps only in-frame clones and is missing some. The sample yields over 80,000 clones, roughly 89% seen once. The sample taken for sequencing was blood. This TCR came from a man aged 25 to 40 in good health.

For the CDR3, the DNA is TGTGCCAGCAGCCAAGAAGCGAGTTTAGCCTACAATGAGCAGTTCTTC. It translates to CASSQEASLAYNEQFF. The chain is built from TRBV4-2 and TRBJ2-1, with D unclear. V lost 0 bases to trimming and J lost 2 bases, with 11 bases between them. The CDR3 is 16 amino acids. Germline CDR1 is LGHNA and CDR2 is YNFKEQ.